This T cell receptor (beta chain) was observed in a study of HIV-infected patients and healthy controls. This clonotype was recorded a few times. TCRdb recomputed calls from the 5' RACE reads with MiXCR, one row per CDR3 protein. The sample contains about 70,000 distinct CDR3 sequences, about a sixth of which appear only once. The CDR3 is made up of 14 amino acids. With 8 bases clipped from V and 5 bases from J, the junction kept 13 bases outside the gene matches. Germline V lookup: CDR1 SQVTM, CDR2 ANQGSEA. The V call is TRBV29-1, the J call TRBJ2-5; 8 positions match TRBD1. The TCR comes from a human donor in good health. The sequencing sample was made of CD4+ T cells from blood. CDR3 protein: CSSSRQGRDETQYF. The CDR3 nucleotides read TGCAGCTCTTCCCGACAGGGGCGGGATGAGACCCAGTACTTC.